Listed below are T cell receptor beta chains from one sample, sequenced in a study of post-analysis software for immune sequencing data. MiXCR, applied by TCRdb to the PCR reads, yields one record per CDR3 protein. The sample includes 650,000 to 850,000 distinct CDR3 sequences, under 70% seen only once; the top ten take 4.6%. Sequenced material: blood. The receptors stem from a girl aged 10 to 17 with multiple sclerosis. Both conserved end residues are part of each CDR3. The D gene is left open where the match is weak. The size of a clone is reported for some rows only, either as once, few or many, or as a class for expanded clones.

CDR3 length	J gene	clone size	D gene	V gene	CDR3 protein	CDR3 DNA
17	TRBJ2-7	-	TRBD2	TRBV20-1	CSARPRPTGGRGYEQYF	TGCAGTGCTAGACCCCGCCCCACTGGCGGGAGAGGCTACGAGCAGTACTTC
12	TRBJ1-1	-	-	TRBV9	CASSVVGSEAFF	TGTGCCAGCAGCGTAGTAGGATCTGAAGCTTTCTTT
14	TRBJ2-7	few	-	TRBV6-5	CASSYSRGAFEQYF	TGTGCCAGCAGTTACTCGAGGGGTGCATTCGAGCAGTACTTC
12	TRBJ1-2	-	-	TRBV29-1	CSVGQTNYGYTF	TGCAGCGTTGGACAGACTAACTATGGCTACACCTTC
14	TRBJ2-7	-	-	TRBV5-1	CASSTKSSSYEQYF	TGCGCCAGCAGCACCAAATCCTCTTCCTACGAGCAGTACTTC
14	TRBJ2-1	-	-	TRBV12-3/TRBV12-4	CATISGRTYNEQFF	TGTGCCACCATTTCCGGCCGTACCTACAATGAGCAGTTCTTC
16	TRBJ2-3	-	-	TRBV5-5	CASSLGPPIRRNTQYF	TGTGCCAGCAGCTTGGGGCCCCCCATTAGACGTAATACGCAGTATTTT
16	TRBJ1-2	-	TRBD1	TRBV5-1	CASRDRSRPVNYGYTF	TGCGCCAGCAGGGACAGGTCTCGGCCTGTTAACTATGGCTACACCTTC
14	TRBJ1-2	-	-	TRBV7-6	CASSLGRGPDGYTF	TGTGCCAGCAGCTTAGGGAGAGGGCCGGATGGCTACACCTTC
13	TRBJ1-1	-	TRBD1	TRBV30	CAWSYRGRTEAFF	TGTGCCTGGAGCTACAGGGGGAGGACTGAAGCTTTCTTT
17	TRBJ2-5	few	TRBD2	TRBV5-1	CASSLELAGVRQETQYF	TGCGCCAGCAGCTTGGAGCTAGCGGGGGTGCGCCAAGAGACCCAGTACTTC
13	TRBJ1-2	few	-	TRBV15	CATSKVTGLGYTF	TGTGCCACCAGCAAGGTGACAGGACTTGGCTACACCTTC
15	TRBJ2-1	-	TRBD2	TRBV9	CASSEGRTRRNEQFF	TGTGCCAGCAGCGAGGGGAGGACTAGACGAAATGAGCAGTTCTTC
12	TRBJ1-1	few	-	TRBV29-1	CSVPMWNTEAFF	TGCAGCGTGCCCATGTGGAACACTGAAGCTTTCTTT
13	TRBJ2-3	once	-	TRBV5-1	CASRSSGTDTQYF	TGCGCCAGCAGATCTTCAGGCACAGATACGCAGTATTTT
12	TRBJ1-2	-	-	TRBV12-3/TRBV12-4	CASRQDSTGYTF	TGTGCCAGCAGACAGGACTCTACTGGCTACACCTTC
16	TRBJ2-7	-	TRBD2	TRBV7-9	CASSSPIAGGHNEQYF	TGTGCCAGCAGTTCCCCTATAGCGGGGGGCCACAATGAGCAGTACTTC
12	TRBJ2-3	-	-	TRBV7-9	CASSFLLDTQYF	TGTGCCAGCAGCTTCCTGCTTGATACGCAGTATTTT
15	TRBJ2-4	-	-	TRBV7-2	CASSLGRVGENIQYF	TGTGCCAGCAGCTTAGGCAGGGTGGGGGAAAACATTCAGTACTTC
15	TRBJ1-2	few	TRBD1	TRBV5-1	CASSLTGGLGYGYTF	TGCGCCAGCAGCTTGACAGGGGGCCTAGGGTATGGCTACACCTTC
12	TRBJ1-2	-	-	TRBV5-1	CASSLETNGYTF	TGCGCCAGCAGCTTAGAGACTAACGGCTACACCTTC
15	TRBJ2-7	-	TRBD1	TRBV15	CATSWEGTANYEQYF	TGTGCCACCAGCTGGGAAGGGACAGCCAACTACGAGCAGTACTTC
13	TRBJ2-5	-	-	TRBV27	CASSLGGQGTQYF	TGTGCCAGCAGTTTAGGAGGGCAAGGGACCCAGTACTTC
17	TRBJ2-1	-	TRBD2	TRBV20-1	CSARDPTSGLSYNEQFF	TGCAGTGCTAGGGATCCGACTAGCGGGCTCTCCTACAATGAGCAGTTCTTC
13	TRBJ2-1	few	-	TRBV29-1	CSVENRRVPEQFF	TGCAGCGTTGAAAACCGACGAGTCCCTGAGCAGTTCTTC
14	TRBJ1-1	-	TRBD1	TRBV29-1	CSVAGGGMNTEAFF	TGCAGCGTTGCAGGGGGTGGTATGAACACTGAAGCTTTCTTT
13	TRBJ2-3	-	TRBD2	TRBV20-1	CSAIAGRGDTQYF	TGCAGTGCGATAGCGGGGCGGGGAGATACGCAGTATTTT
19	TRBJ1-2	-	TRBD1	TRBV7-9	CASSPPEGQTLRANYGYTF	TGTGCCAGCAGCCCACCAGAGGGACAGACTCTTCGAGCTAACTATGGCTACACCTTC
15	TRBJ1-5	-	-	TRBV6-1	CACGRAGLDNQPQHF	TGTGCCTGTGGGCGGGCAGGGTTAGACAATCAGCCCCAGCATTTT
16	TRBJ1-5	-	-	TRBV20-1	CSARVPGQIRDQPQHF	TGCAGTGCTAGAGTTCCGGGACAAATACGGGATCAGCCCCAGCATTTT
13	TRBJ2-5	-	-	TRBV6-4	CASSADSQETQYF	TGTGCCAGCAGCGCCGACAGTCAAGAGACCCAGTACTTC
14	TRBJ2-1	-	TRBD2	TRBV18	CASSPLAGGGEQFF	TGTGCCAGCTCACCACTAGCGGGAGGCGGCGAGCAGTTCTTC
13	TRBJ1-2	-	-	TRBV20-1	CSARDERARRYTF	TGCAGTGCTAGAGATGAAAGAGCGCGTCGCTACACCTTC
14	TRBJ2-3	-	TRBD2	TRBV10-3	CAISPGRAPDTQYF	TGTGCCATCAGCCCCGGGAGGGCCCCAGATACGCAGTATTTT
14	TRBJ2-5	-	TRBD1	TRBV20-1	CSAIRDRVKETQYF	TGCAGTGCCATCCGGGACAGGGTCAAAGAGACCCAGTACTTC
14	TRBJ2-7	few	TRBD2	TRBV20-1	CSAKRELPSYEQYF	TGCAGTGCTAAGCGGGAGCTCCCCTCCTACGAGCAGTACTTC
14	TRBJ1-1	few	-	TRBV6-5	CASSPDRMNTEAFF	TGTGCCAGCAGTCCCGACAGAATGAACACTGAAGCTTTCTTT
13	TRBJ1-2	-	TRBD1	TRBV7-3	CASSLTGGNGYTF	TGTGCCAGCAGCCTCACAGGGGGGAACGGCTACACCTTC
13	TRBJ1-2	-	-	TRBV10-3	CAISPDLGGGYTF	TGTGCCATCAGTCCCGACTTAGGTGGGGGCTACACCTTC
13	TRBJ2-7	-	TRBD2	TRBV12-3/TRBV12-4	CASRIAGSNEQYF	TGTGCCAGCAGAATAGCGGGATCGAACGAGCAGTACTTC
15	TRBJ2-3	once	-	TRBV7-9	CASSLGRDPTDTQYF	TGTGCCAGCAGCTTAGGAAGGGACCCGACAGATACGCAGTATTTT
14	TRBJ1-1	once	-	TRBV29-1	CSAVAGTVNTEAFF	TGCAGCGCTGTAGCCGGGACGGTGAACACTGAAGCTTTCTTT
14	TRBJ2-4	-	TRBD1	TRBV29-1	CSAATGSMNGKQYF	TGCAGCGCCGCGACAGGGTCAATGAATGGCAAGCAGTACTTC
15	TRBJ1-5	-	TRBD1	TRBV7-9	CASSAGDRPNQPQHF	TGTGCCAGCAGCGCGGGGGACAGACCGAATCAACCCCAGCATTTT
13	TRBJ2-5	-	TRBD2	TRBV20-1	CSARDQLGGEQYF	TGCAGTGCGAGAGATCAGTTGGGAGGGGAGCAGTACTTC
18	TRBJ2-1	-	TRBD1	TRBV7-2	CASSRPTSGQPFYNEQFF	TGTGCCAGCAGCCGCCCCACGTCGGGACAGCCTTTTTACAATGAGCAGTTCTTC
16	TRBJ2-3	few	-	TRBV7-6	CASSRSGGLSTDTQYF	TGTGCCAGCAGCCGCTCAGGGGGACTCAGCACAGATACGCAGTATTTT
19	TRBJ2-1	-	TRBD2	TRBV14	CASSQARTSGGALYNEQFF	TGTGCCAGCAGCCAAGCCCGGACTAGCGGGGGGGCCCTCTACAATGAGCAGTTCTTC
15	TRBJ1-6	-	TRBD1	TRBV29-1	CSVEVGRGLNSPLHF	TGCAGCGTTGAAGTCGGCAGGGGGCTCAATTCACCCCTCCACTTT